This is a list of T cell receptor beta chains from one sample in a study of graft-versus-host responses after intestinal transplantation. Their antigen targets remain unknown. Only in-frame clones appear in the TCRdb table, and some are missing; sequencing was by immunoSEQ multiplex PCR. The sample lists 90,000 to 100,000 clones; 90% to 95% were seen once. This specimen was unstimulated CD8+ T cells sorted from spleen or lymph node cells, taken before intestinal transplant. The receptor set was obtained from a human donor who received an intestinal transplant. Both conserved end residues are part of each CDR3. A D gene is named only where the DNA matches it firmly. Clone size is stated in some rows and not others, as once, few, many or a class when expanded.

j_call: TRBJ1-5; clone_size: .; d_call: .; v_call: TRBV6-5; cdr3_nt: TGTGCCAGCAGTCTTGACGGGAGCAATCAGCCCCAGCATTTT; cdr3_aa: CASSLDGSNQPQHF
j_call: TRBJ1-5; clone_size: once; d_call: .; v_call: TRBV19; cdr3_nt: TGTGCCAGTAGTAATTCCCACAATCAGCCCCAGCATTTT; cdr3_aa: CASSNSHNQPQHF
j_call: TRBJ2-7; clone_size: .; d_call: TRBD2; v_call: TRBV10-3; cdr3_nt: TGTGCCATCAAGGGAGGGCAGAGGTCCTACGAGCAGTACTTC; cdr3_aa: CAIKGGQRSYEQYF
j_call: TRBJ2-7; clone_size: .; d_call: .; v_call: TRBV19; cdr3_nt: TGTGCCAGTAGTATATTCGACGGGTCCTACGAGCAGTACTTC; cdr3_aa: CASSIFDGSYEQYF
j_call: TRBJ2-2; clone_size: .; d_call: .; v_call: TRBV10-1; cdr3_nt: TGCGCCAGCAGTGCGGGGAGGAACACCGGGGAGCTGTTTTTT; cdr3_aa: CASSAGRNTGELFF
j_call: TRBJ2-7; clone_size: .; d_call: .; v_call: TRBV15; cdr3_nt: TGTGCCACCAGCATAACAGGGAATACGGGCGAGCAGTACTTC; cdr3_aa: CATSITGNTGEQYF
j_call: TRBJ2-1; clone_size: once; d_call: TRBD2; v_call: TRBV5-1; cdr3_nt: TGCGCCAGCAGCTCCCGGGACAGGGAGGGATTAGCGGGAGGGATTGAGCAGTTCTTC; cdr3_aa: CASSSRDREGLAGGIEQFF
j_call: TRBJ1-2; clone_size: once; d_call: TRBD1; v_call: TRBV19; cdr3_nt: TGTGCCAGTAGTATAAGCCCCCAGGGGGGAGATGGCTACACCTTC; cdr3_aa: CASSISPQGGDGYTF
j_call: TRBJ2-7; clone_size: few; d_call: TRBD1; v_call: TRBV4-1; cdr3_nt: TGCGCCAGCAGCCCCCGGGACAGGACCTACGAGCAGTACTTC; cdr3_aa: CASSPRDRTYEQYF
j_call: TRBJ2-7; clone_size: .; d_call: TRBD2; v_call: TRBV9; cdr3_nt: TGTGCCAGCAGCGTAGCGCTAGCGGGGGGCGAGCAGTACTTC; cdr3_aa: CASSVALAGGEQYF
j_call: TRBJ1-1; clone_size: once; d_call: .; v_call: TRBV27; cdr3_nt: TGTGCCAGCAGTTTACGGCCAATTGAGGGCGATGGCACTGAAGCTTTCTTT; cdr3_aa: CASSLRPIEGDGTEAFF
j_call: TRBJ2-3; clone_size: once; d_call: TRBD2; v_call: TRBV5-1; cdr3_nt: TGCGCCAGCAGCCGGGGGACTAGCGGGGGGGCTTCCGATACGCAGTATTTT; cdr3_aa: CASSRGTSGGASDTQYF
j_call: TRBJ2-1; clone_size: .; d_call: .; v_call: TRBV11-2; cdr3_nt: TGTGCCAGCAGCCGCTTTTTCGCGGGTATCGGAAATGAGCAGTTCTTC; cdr3_aa: CASSRFFAGIGNEQFF
j_call: TRBJ1-5; clone_size: .; d_call: .; v_call: TRBV6-5; cdr3_nt: TGTGCCAGCAGTCGATTACTGGGGCACAATCAGCCCCAGCATTTT; cdr3_aa: CASSRLLGHNQPQHF
j_call: TRBJ2-2; clone_size: .; d_call: TRBD1; v_call: TRBV7-6; cdr3_nt: TGTGCCAGCAGCTTCAGCCTCAGGGACAGGGATACCGGGGAGCTGTTTTTT; cdr3_aa: CASSFSLRDRDTGELFF
j_call: TRBJ1-1; clone_size: .; d_call: .; v_call: TRBV6-1; cdr3_nt: TGTGCCAGCACCGACAGTGGAGCTTTCTTT; cdr3_aa: CASTDSGAFF
j_call: TRBJ2-7; clone_size: .; d_call: .; v_call: TRBV4-1; cdr3_nt: TGCGCCAGCAGCCAAGTTCACGGGAGTGGGTACGAGCAGTACTTC; cdr3_aa: CASSQVHGSGYEQYF
j_call: TRBJ2-1; clone_size: .; d_call: .; v_call: TRBV19; cdr3_nt: TGTGCCAGTAGTCCAATGCCCGGAGCCTACAATGAGCAGTTCTTC; cdr3_aa: CASSPMPGAYNEQFF
j_call: TRBJ2-7; clone_size: .; d_call: .; v_call: TRBV4-1; cdr3_nt: TGCGCCAGCAGCCCTAGATTTAGCGGAACCTACGAGCAGTACTTC; cdr3_aa: CASSPRFSGTYEQYF
j_call: TRBJ2-7; clone_size: .; d_call: TRBD1; v_call: TRBV27; cdr3_nt: TGTGCCAGCAGTCTCGGACAGGGGGTACCCTACGAGCAGTACTTC; cdr3_aa: CASSLGQGVPYEQYF
j_call: TRBJ2-5; clone_size: .; d_call: .; v_call: TRBV6-6; cdr3_nt: TGTGCCAGCACCCGGGATCCCCAAGAGACCCAGTACTTC; cdr3_aa: CASTRDPQETQYF
j_call: TRBJ2-7; clone_size: .; d_call: .; v_call: TRBV2; cdr3_nt: TGTGCCAGCAGGCGAGAAACCTACGAGCAGTACTTC; cdr3_aa: CASRRETYEQYF
j_call: TRBJ2-1; clone_size: .; d_call: TRBD2; v_call: TRBV5-6; cdr3_nt: TGTGCCAGCAGCTTAGCGGGAGTGGTCAATGAGCAGTTCTTC; cdr3_aa: CASSLAGVVNEQFF
j_call: TRBJ1-2; clone_size: .; d_call: .; v_call: TRBV29-1; cdr3_nt: TGCAGCGGCTTACTACAGGGTAGGGATGGCTACACCTTC; cdr3_aa: CSGLLQGRDGYTF
j_call: TRBJ2-7; clone_size: .; d_call: TRBD2; v_call: TRBV7-7; cdr3_nt: TGTGCCAGCAGCTGGACTAGCGGGAGCGAGCAGTACTTC; cdr3_aa: CASSWTSGSEQYF
j_call: TRBJ2-7; clone_size: .; d_call: TRBD2; v_call: TRBV4-3; cdr3_nt: TGCGCCAGCAGCCAGGCGGGGGATCGGTCCTACGAGCAGTACTTC; cdr3_aa: CASSQAGDRSYEQYF
j_call: TRBJ2-7; clone_size: .; d_call: .; v_call: TRBV28; cdr3_nt: TGTGCCAGCAGTTTCGGGGAGTTGAACGAGCAGTACTTC; cdr3_aa: CASSFGELNEQYF
j_call: TRBJ2-7; clone_size: .; d_call: TRBD2; v_call: TRBV7-9; cdr3_nt: TGTGCCAGCAGCACGACTAGCGGGCCCGACTACGAGCAGTACTTC; cdr3_aa: CASSTTSGPDYEQYF
j_call: TRBJ1-1; clone_size: .; d_call: TRBD1; v_call: TRBV4-3; cdr3_nt: TGCGCCAGCAGCCAAGGACAGGGCGTGAACACTGAAGCTTTCTTT; cdr3_aa: CASSQGQGVNTEAFF
j_call: TRBJ2-3; clone_size: .; d_call: TRBD1; v_call: TRBV7-9; cdr3_nt: TGTGCCAGCAGCTCCAGGACAGGGCCGTTGACCGCAGATACGCAGTATTTT; cdr3_aa: CASSSRTGPLTADTQYF
j_call: TRBJ1-2; clone_size: few; d_call: .; v_call: TRBV19; cdr3_nt: TGTGCCAGTAGGATGAGGGAAGCTACATGGCCTTATGGCTACACCTTC; cdr3_aa: CASRMREATWPYGYTF
j_call: TRBJ2-7; clone_size: .; d_call: .; v_call: TRBV11-2; cdr3_nt: TGTGCCAGCAGCTTAGATCGCGAGCTCTACGAGCAGTACTTC; cdr3_aa: CASSLDRELYEQYF
j_call: TRBJ1-4; clone_size: .; d_call: .; v_call: TRBV7-9; cdr3_nt: TGTGCCAGCAGCTTAGAAGGACAACCTAATGAAAAACTGTTTTTT; cdr3_aa: CASSLEGQPNEKLFF
j_call: TRBJ2-1; clone_size: .; d_call: TRBD2; v_call: TRBV15; cdr3_nt: TGTGCCACCAGCGGCGGGGAGGGCTACAATGAGCAGTTCTTC; cdr3_aa: CATSGGEGYNEQFF
j_call: TRBJ1-1; clone_size: .; d_call: .; v_call: TRBV4-1; cdr3_nt: TGCGCCAGCAGCCAATGGACCCAGGGGAAGGGGCGACCTAACACTGAAGCTTTCTTT; cdr3_aa: CASSQWTQGKGRPNTEAFF
j_call: TRBJ2-7; clone_size: .; d_call: .; v_call: TRBV27; cdr3_nt: TGTGCCAGCAGCACACTACCCCTTTCCTACGAGCAGTACTTC; cdr3_aa: CASSTLPLSYEQYF
j_call: TRBJ1-1; clone_size: once; d_call: .; v_call: TRBV6-5; cdr3_nt: TGTGCCAGCAGCTTCCGGGTCAGCCAAGAAGCTTTCTTT; cdr3_aa: CASSFRVSQEAFF
j_call: TRBJ2-3; clone_size: once; d_call: TRBD2; v_call: TRBV7-6; cdr3_nt: TGTGCCAGCAGCTCCCCGGGGGGGGGACCCACAGATACGCAGTATTTT; cdr3_aa: CASSSPGGGPTDTQYF
j_call: TRBJ2-7; clone_size: .; d_call: TRBD1; v_call: TRBV29-1; cdr3_nt: TGCAGCGCGACAATGACAGGGGGCTTAATCTCCTACGAGCAGTACTTC; cdr3_aa: CSATMTGGLISYEQYF
j_call: TRBJ2-1; clone_size: .; d_call: TRBD2; v_call: TRBV28; cdr3_nt: TGTGCCAGCAGTTTACTTCTAGCGGGAGCGAATGAGCAGTTCTTC; cdr3_aa: CASSLLLAGANEQFF
j_call: TRBJ2-7; clone_size: .; d_call: TRBD2; v_call: TRBV2; cdr3_nt: TGTGCCAGCAGTGAATTGGGGTTTGAACTAGCGGGGTTCGGCTACGAGCAGTACTTC; cdr3_aa: CASSELGFELAGFGYEQYF
j_call: TRBJ2-7; clone_size: .; d_call: .; v_call: TRBV4-1; cdr3_nt: TGCGCCAGCAGCCAAGTATATGCAGTCTCCTACGAGCAGTACTTC; cdr3_aa: CASSQVYAVSYEQYF
j_call: TRBJ1-1; clone_size: .; d_call: .; v_call: TRBV6-5; cdr3_nt: TGTGCCAGCAGTTACTCTGGAGATAACACTGAAGCTTTCTTT; cdr3_aa: CASSYSGDNTEAFF
j_call: TRBJ2-7; clone_size: .; d_call: .; v_call: TRBV28; cdr3_nt: TGTGCCAGCAGTTTCCTCACAGGGAACGAGCAGTACTTC; cdr3_aa: CASSFLTGNEQYF
j_call: TRBJ2-6; clone_size: .; d_call: .; v_call: TRBV18; cdr3_nt: TGTGCCAGCTCACCACCGGCCGGGACATCAAGCTCTGGGGCCAACGTCCTGACTTTC; cdr3_aa: CASSPPAGTSSSGANVLTF
j_call: TRBJ2-7; clone_size: .; d_call: TRBD1; v_call: TRBV30; cdr3_nt: TGTGCCTGGAGTGTAGGAGGACAGGGGGCCTACGAGCAGTACTTC; cdr3_aa: CAWSVGGQGAYEQYF
j_call: TRBJ1-2; clone_size: .; d_call: .; v_call: TRBV4-1; cdr3_nt: TGCGCCAGCAGCTCTCCGGGAATTTATGGCTACACCTTC; cdr3_aa: CASSSPGIYGYTF
j_call: TRBJ1-6; clone_size: few; d_call: TRBD1; v_call: TRBV6-5; cdr3_nt: TGTGCCAGCACTCAGAGACAGGGGACAAATTCACCCCTCCACTTT; cdr3_aa: CASTQRQGTNSPLHF
j_call: TRBJ1-3; clone_size: few; d_call: .; v_call: TRBV5-4; cdr3_nt: TGTGCCAGCAGCCTAGGAGGGAACACCATATATTTT; cdr3_aa: CASSLGGNTIYF
j_call: TRBJ1-4; clone_size: .; d_call: .; v_call: TRBV6-6; cdr3_nt: TGTGCCAGCAGGACAGTTGCTAATGAAAAACTGTTTTTT; cdr3_aa: CASRTVANEKLFF
j_call: TRBJ2-3; clone_size: .; d_call: .; v_call: TRBV27; cdr3_nt: TGTGCCAGCATCCCGCGGGGGCCACTTAGCACAGATACGCAGTATTTT; cdr3_aa: CASIPRGPLSTDTQYF
j_call: TRBJ2-7; clone_size: few; d_call: .; v_call: TRBV4-1; cdr3_nt: TGCGCCAGCAGCCAAGATCCCGGGGGAGAGCAGTACTTC; cdr3_aa: CASSQDPGGEQYF
j_call: TRBJ2-5; clone_size: .; d_call: TRBD1; v_call: TRBV4-3; cdr3_nt: TGCGCCAGCAGCCAAGCCTGGTCGACGGGACAGGGGTCAGAGACCCAGTACTTC; cdr3_aa: CASSQAWSTGQGSETQYF
j_call: TRBJ2-1; clone_size: .; d_call: .; v_call: TRBV29-1; cdr3_nt: TGCAGCGTTGAAGATCGGGGCCTACGCGGGAACGAGCAGTTCTTC; cdr3_aa: CSVEDRGLRGNEQFF
j_call: TRBJ1-1; clone_size: .; d_call: .; v_call: TRBV10-2; cdr3_nt: TGCGCCAGTCAGCAGGGGTACACTGAAGCTTTCTTT; cdr3_aa: CASQQGYTEAFF
j_call: TRBJ2-3; clone_size: .; d_call: .; v_call: TRBV9; cdr3_nt: TGTGCCAGCAGCGTGGCGACTAGTTCAGATACGCAGTATTTT; cdr3_aa: CASSVATSSDTQYF
j_call: TRBJ1-1; clone_size: .; d_call: .; v_call: TRBV6-6; cdr3_nt: TGTGCCAGCAGTCCACTCTTCGGGGAAAACACTGAAGCTTTCTTT; cdr3_aa: CASSPLFGENTEAFF